One and the same sample provided the 24 T cell receptor beta chains below, sequenced in a study of control samples from healthy donors and cancer patients. Clones were sequenced by immunoSEQ multiplex PCR, and TCRdb holds only the in-frame ones, with some missing. The sample lists tens of thousands of clones; 90% to 95% were seen once. The sequencing sample was made of blood. Receptor source: a woman between 18 and 29 years old in good health.

The gene calls are TRBV4-1 and TRBJ2-7; the match to TRBD2 covers 9 bases. Looked up from germline, CDR1 is MGHRA and CDR2 is YSYEKL. CDR3 length equals 18 residues. After removal of 4 bases from V and 3 bases from J, the junction contained 16 bases not matched to a gene. DNA of the CDR3: TGCGCCAGCAGCCCACACCCCCCTTTGGCTAGCGGGGACTACGAGCAGTACTTC. This sequence encodes CASSPHPPLASGDYEQYF.

This rearrangement joins TRBV7-6 to TRBJ2-5; 8 bases agree with TRBD2. V lost 4 bases to trimming and J lost 2 bases; unmatched junction nucleotides: 9. There are 16 residues in the CDR3. Germline CDR1 and CDR2: SGHVS and FNYEAQ. The CDR3 DNA sequence: TGTGCCAGCAGCTACATGGGCGGGGGGACACAAGAGACCCAGTACTTC. Translation gives CASSYMGGGTQETQYF.

This chain joins TRBV29-1 and TRBJ1-5; 8 nucleotides agree with TRBD1. V gave up 7 bases and J gave up 1 base; unmatched junction bases: 12. The CDR3 is 16 amino acids. CDR1 is SQVTM and CDR2 is ANQGSEA in the germline V gene. The DNA of the CDR3 is TGCAGCGCTACTGACGGACAGGGAATGAGCAATCAGCCCCAGCATTTT. Translated: CSATDGQGMSNQPQHF.

The chain employs TRBV15 and TRBJ2-1; 8 bases are a match to TRBD1. The CDR3 length is 17 residues. Germline CDR1 reads LNHNV; CDR2 reads YYDKDF (reference sequence). The junction had 14 bases not matched to a gene; V was cut back by 1 base and J by 9 bases. CDR3 region: CATSRVPGTGVLGEQFF. The CDR3 bases are TGTGCCACCAGCAGAGTCCCCGGGACAGGTGTTCTCGGTGAGCAGTTCTTC.

The chain links TRBV5-4 to TRBJ2-1; 8 bases are a match to TRBD2. The CDR3 runs 16 residues. The ends lost 4 bases at V and 1 base at J; junction bases unmatched: 7. The germline CDR1 and CDR2 sequences are SGHNT and YYREEE (reference sequence). The CDR3 protein is CASSPGTRGSYNEQFF. CDR3 DNA: TGTGCCAGCAGCCCGGGGACTAGAGGGTCCTACAATGAGCAGTTCTTC.

The V and J genes are TRBV11-2 and TRBJ2-1, with D possibly matching TRBD2 (5 bases). This CDR3 is 15 amino acids long. Germline V gene data show CDR1 as SGHAT and CDR2 as FQNNGV. V was pared by 1 base and J by 7 bases, with 14 bases between. CDR3 protein: CASSLGLSLPNEQFF. In DNA, the CDR3 is TGTGCCAGCAGCTTAGGACTAAGCCTACCAAATGAGCAGTTCTTC.

The chain joins TRBV2 to TRBJ1-5, with 9 bases identical to TRBD1. V was pared by 7 bases and J by 4 bases, with 11 bases of the junction left unmatched. The V gene's germline CDR1 is SNHLY and CDR2 FYNNEI. The CDR3 spans 16 residues. In DNA, the CDR3 is TGTGCCAGCAACAACCCTACCGGGACAGGGAATCAGCCCCAGCATTTT. Amino acid sequence: CASNNPTGTGNQPQHF. The variable domain in full, with the rest retrieved from reference TRBV2 and TRBJ1-5, is EPEVTQTPSHQVTQMGQEVILRCVPISNHLYFYWYRQILGQKVEFLVSFYNNEISEKSEIFDDQFSVERPDGSNFTLKIRSTKLEDSAMYFCASNNPTGTGNQPQHFGDGTRLSIL.

This clone appeared a single time. The chain joins TRBV7-2 to TRBJ2-1, with D perhaps assigned TRBD1 or TRBD2 (7 bases each). V was cut by 9 bases and J by 2 bases, with 20 bases left in between. Germline V gives CDR1 SGHTA, CDR2 FQGNSA. The CDR3 is 16 residues long. CDR3 nucleotide sequence: TGTGCCAGTTCCCGGCAGGGGGGGGTCCCCTACAATGAGCAGTTCTTC. Amino acids: CASSRQGGVPYNEQFF.

The chain combines TRBV27 with TRBJ2-7, with 7 bases that match TRBD1. Germline V lookup: CDR1 MNHEY, CDR2 SMNVEV (reference sequence). Trimming cost V 6 bases and J 4 bases; bases outside gene matches: 9. The CDR3 length is 14 residues. The CDR3 DNA is TGTGCCAGCAGCCCGATCGGACAGGCTTACGAGCAGTACTTC. Its protein is CASSPIGQAYEQYF.

The V call is TRBV10-3, the J call TRBJ1-2, with 7 bases identical to TRBD1. The CDR3 has 13 residues. V lost 10 bases to trimming and J lost 10 bases; unmatched junction nucleotides: 15. Per germline, CDR1 ENHRY and CDR2 SYGVKD. The CDR3 protein is CATRDSPGRDYTF. The CDR3, as DNA: TGTGCCACCCGGGACAGCCCCGGTCGAGACTACACCTTC.

The V call is TRBV6-6, the J call TRBJ2-2; D is undetermined. CDR3 length: 14 amino acids. Trimming cost V 0 bases and J 5 bases, with 7 bases left between them. Germline CDR1 and CDR2: MNHNY and SVGAGI (reference sequence). This CDR3 is CASSYSGQTGELFF. CDR3 sequence (DNA): TGTGCCAGCAGTTACTCTGGGCAAACCGGGGAGCTGTTTTTT.

The V call is TRBV7-8, the J call TRBJ2-1; D ambiguous. The CDR3 spans 12 residues. Trimming shortened V by 10 bases and J by 6 bases, and 13 bases separated the two germline ends. The germline CDR1 and CDR2 sequences are SGHVS and FQNEAQ. CDR3 sequence: CATLKPGNEQFF. DNA of the CDR3: TGTGCCACTCTCAAACCCGGCAATGAGCAGTTCTTC.

The chain couples TRBV11-3 to TRBJ1-1; possibly TRBD1 for D (5 bases). Per germline, CDR1 SGHNT and CDR2 YENEEA. CDR3 length: 15 amino acids. With 5 bases removed from V and 2 bases from J, the gap between germline ends came to 15 bases. The CDR3 loop is CASSRGGGRNTEAFF. CDR3 DNA sequence: TGTGCCAGCAGCCGGGGCGGCGGGAGAAACACTGAAGCTTTCTTT.

The rearrangement links TRBV19 to TRBJ2-1, with D possibly TRBD1 on 6 matching bases. The CDR3 has 13 amino acids. Trimming cost V 3 bases and J 8 bases, with 11 bases left between them. Germline V CDR1 and CDR2: LNHDA, SQIVND (reference sequence). The CDR3 sequence: CASSIMAGDEQFF. For the CDR3, the DNA is TGTGCCAGTAGTATTATGGCAGGGGATGAGCAGTTCTTC.

The chain combines TRBV10-1 with TRBJ2-7; no reliable D call. The V gene's germline CDR1 is WNHNN and CDR2 SYGVQD (reference sequence). V was shortened by 0 bases and J by 5 bases, with 14 bases between the two germline ends. This CDR3 contains 15 residues. The CDR3 is CASSESKASLNEQYF. In nucleotides, the CDR3 is TGCGCCAGCAGTGAGTCGAAGGCCAGTTTAAACGAGCAGTACTTC.

V gene TRBV9 combines with J gene TRBJ2-1; TRBD2 aligns across 14 bases. V lost 4 bases to trimming and J lost 4 bases; unmatched junction nucleotides: 7. Germline V gene lookup returns CDR1 SGDLS and CDR2 YYNGEE. The CDR3 is 17 amino acids. The CDR3 sequence: CASSIGTSGGQYNEQFF. In nucleotides, the CDR3 is TGTGCCAGCAGCATCGGGACTAGCGGGGGACAATACAATGAGCAGTTCTTC. Full variable domain (missing parts from reference TRBV9 and TRBJ2-1): DSGVTQTPKHLITATGQRVTLRCSPRSGDLSVYWYQQSLDQGLQFLIQYYNGEERAKGNILERFSAQQFPDLHSELNLSSLELGDSALYFCASSIGTSGGQYNEQFFGPGTRLTVL.

This chain joins TRBV27 and TRBJ1-1; the D is unclear. The germline V and J ends were trimmed by 2 bases and 5 bases, with 12 bases remaining between them. Germline assignment: CDR1 MNHEY and CDR2 SMNVEV (reference sequence). The CDR3 has 14 amino acids. For the CDR3, the DNA is TGTGCCAGCAGTTTAGACCCTCGTGGGACTGAAGCTTTCTTT. Encoded protein: CASSLDPRGTEAFF.

The V and J genes are TRBV28 and TRBJ1-4; 9 bases are a match to TRBD1. This CDR3 region has 15 residues. The V gene end was trimmed by 2 bases and the J gene end by 4 bases; junction bases not matched to a gene: 2. CDR1 and CDR2 (germline): MDHEN, SYDVKM. The CDR3: CASSLMTGGNEKLFF. DNA for the CDR3: TGTGCCAGCAGTTTAATGACAGGGGGTAATGAAAAACTGTTTTTT. Full variable domain (rest looked up from reference TRBV28 and TRBJ1-4): DVKVTQSSRYLVKRTGEKVFLECVQDMDHENMFWYRQDPGLGLRLIYFSYDVKMKEKGDIPEGYSVSREKKERFSLILESASTNQTSMYLCASSLMTGGNEKLFFGSGTQLSVL.

This clone was seen only once. The chain joins TRBV18 to TRBJ1-2, with TRBD1 identical over 7 bases. Trimming removed 6 bases from V and 3 bases from J; junction bases left unmatched: 13. The CDR3 covers 16 residues. Germline CDR1 and CDR2: KGHSH and LQKENI. CDR3 coding DNA: TGTGCCAGCTCTCCATCTCAGGGGGGCGCCGACTATGGCTACACCTTC. It translates to CASSPSQGGADYGYTF.

This clone was seen just once. This chain uses TRBV6-6 with TRBJ1-1, with 9 bases aligning to TRBD1. The length of the CDR3 is 15 residues. Germline V lookup: CDR1 MNHNY, CDR2 SVGAGI (reference sequence). V lost 6 bases, J lost 1 base, and 6 bases stayed unmatched. The DNA for the CDR3 is TGTGCCAGCAGCCGGACGGACAGGGGGAACACTGAAGCTTTCTTT. Translated: CASSRTDRGNTEAFF.

The rearrangement uses TRBV6-2 or TRBV6-3 and TRBJ2-5; 10 bases map to TRBD2. CDR1 and CDR2 (germline): MNHEY, SVGEGT. Losses at the gene ends were 2 bases for V and 2 bases for J; bases not matched to a gene: 8. The CDR3 runs to 17 residues. The CDR3 bases are TGTGCCAGCAGTTACGATATCGAGCGGGGGGGGCAAGAGACCCAGTACTTC. Encoded protein: CASSYDIERGGQETQYF.

V usage is TRBV7-8 and J usage is TRBJ2-1; 10 nucleotides line up with TRBD2. V shed 4 bases and J 12 bases; nucleotides not matched to a gene: 12. Germline V gene sequence: CDR1 SGHVS, CDR2 FQNEAQ. The CDR3 is 15 amino acids. Here the CDR3 reads CASSSTGLAAGGQFF. CDR3 in DNA: TGTGCCAGCAGCTCGACCGGACTAGCGGCGGGGGGGCAGTTCTTC.

This CDR3 is CASSLDRDGVTEAFF. The CDR3 bases are TGTGCCAGCAGCTTAGACAGGGACGGGGTCACTGAAGCTTTCTTT. The chain recombines TRBV7-9 with TRBJ1-1; D is perhaps TRBD1 (6 bases). The V end lost 1 base, the J end lost 4 bases, and 13 bases lay between the germline ends. Germline-derived CDR1 and CDR2 are SEHNR and FQNEAQ (reference sequence). This CDR3 spans 15 amino acids.

The rearrangement joins TRBV27 to TRBJ2-3; D possibly corresponds to TRBD2 (5 bases). The germline V gene encodes CDR1 MNHEY and CDR2 SMNVEV (reference sequence). The CDR3 covers 13 residues. Deletions cut 5 bases from V and 4 bases from J, with 10 bases between. CDR3 sequence reads: CASSLGIADTQYF. The CDR3 DNA sequence: TGTGCCAGCAGTCTCGGGATAGCAGATACGCAGTATTTT.